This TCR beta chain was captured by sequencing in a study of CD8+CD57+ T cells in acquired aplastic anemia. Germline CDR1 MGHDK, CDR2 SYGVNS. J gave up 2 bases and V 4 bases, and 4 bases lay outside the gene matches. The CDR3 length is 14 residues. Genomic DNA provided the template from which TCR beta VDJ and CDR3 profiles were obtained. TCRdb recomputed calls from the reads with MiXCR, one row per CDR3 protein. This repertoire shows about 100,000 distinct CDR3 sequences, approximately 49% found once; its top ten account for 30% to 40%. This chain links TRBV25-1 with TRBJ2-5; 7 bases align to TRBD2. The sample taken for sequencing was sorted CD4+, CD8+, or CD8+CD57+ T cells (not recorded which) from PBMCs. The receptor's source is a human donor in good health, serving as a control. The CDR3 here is CASSGGGLQETQYF. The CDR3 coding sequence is TGTGCCAGCAGTGGGGGGGGACTACAAGAGACCCAGTACTTC. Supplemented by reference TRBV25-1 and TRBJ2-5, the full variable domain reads EADIYQTPRYLVIGTGKKITLECSQTMGHDKMYWYQQDPGMELHLIHYSYGVNSTEKGDLSSESTVSRIRTEHFPLTLESARPSHTSQYLCASSGGGLQETQYFGPGTRLLVL.